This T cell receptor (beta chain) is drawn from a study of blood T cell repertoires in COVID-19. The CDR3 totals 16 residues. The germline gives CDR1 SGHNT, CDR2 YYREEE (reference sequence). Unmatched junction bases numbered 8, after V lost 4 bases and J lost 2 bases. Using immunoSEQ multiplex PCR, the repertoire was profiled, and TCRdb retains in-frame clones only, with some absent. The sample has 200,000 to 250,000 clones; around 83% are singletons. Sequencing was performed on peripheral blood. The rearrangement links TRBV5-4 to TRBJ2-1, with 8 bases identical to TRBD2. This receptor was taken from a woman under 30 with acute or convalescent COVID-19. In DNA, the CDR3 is TGTGCCAGCAGCCACGGAGCGGGAGTTACCTACAATGAGCAGTTCTTC. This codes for CASSHGAGVTYNEQFF.